This T cell receptor beta chain emerged from a study of T cells in localized non-small cell lung cancer. Findings of the study overall: Longer overall survival accompanied higher blood T cell density. The highest T cell clonality was in uninvolved adjacent lung, above tumor. One tumor region alone was sequenced, and heterogeneity therefore remains possible. Among the top 100 tumor clones, a median about 58 appeared in adjacent lung.

Assay used: immunoSEQ multiplex PCR; TCRdb lists only in-frame clones, some missing. This sample has roughly 35,000 clones, with roughly 88% found just once. This clone was seen just once. Its antigen remains unknown. V lost 4 bases to trimming and J lost 4 bases; unmatched junction nucleotides: 8. Germline loops: CDR1 LGHNT, CDR2 FRNRAP. The CDR3 runs to 15 residues. The specimen was peripheral blood, collected before any cancer treatment. The chain carries TRBV12-5 and TRBJ2-3, with 7 positions matching TRBD2. This TCR was recovered from a woman between 35 and 75 years old with stage I lung adenocarcinoma. CDR3: CASGSGAGVSDTQYF. In DNA, the CDR3 is TGTGCTAGTGGTTCCGGTGCGGGAGTGTCAGATACGCAGTATTTT.